This TCR beta chain was sequenced in a study of T cells after yellow fever vaccination. General observations from the study: Booster samples showed a return of most primary-vaccination clones (approximately 95% CD4, 88% CD8). Contaminating bulk clonotypes could be abundant in FACS-sorted repertoires.

The V gene's germline CDR1 is MNHNY and CDR2 SVGAGI (reference sequence). V was shortened by 4 bases and J by 4 bases, with 7 bases between the two germline ends. The CDR3 has 12 residues. The 5'RACE template-switching step produced TCR cDNA and added a universal primer site and UMIs. TCRdb reprocessed the 5' RACE reads via MiXCR and lists one record per CDR3 protein. The sample has about 170,000 distinct CDR3 sequences, roughly 11% seen once; the top ten hold 35% to 45%. To note about this clonotype: Its antigen is still unknown.

The chain couples TRBV6-6 to TRBJ1-2; D gene uncertain. This clonotype originated in a man aged 18 to 35 who received the YFV17D yellow fever vaccine. Sequences were derived from CD8+ T cells sorted from PBMCs, sampled 15 days after the yellow fever booster vaccination. The CDR3: CASSSVSYGYTF. For the CDR3, the DNA is TGTGCCAGCAGTTCGGTCAGCTATGGCTACACCTTC.